This T cell receptor (beta chain) was obtained from a study of OX40 agonist ivuxolimab in advanced cancers. Blood was sampled at baseline, cycle 4 day 1, and cycle 7 day 1. The data were produced by immunoSEQ multiplex PCR, yet TCRdb's version contains in-frame clones alone and is incomplete. This table holds about 81,000 clones, about 93% found once. The germline CDR1 and CDR2 sequences are LNHNV and YYDKDF (reference sequence). V dropped 3 bases and J dropped 5 bases, with 8 bases sitting between them. The CDR3 contains 13 residues. The TCR originated in an adult with an advanced solid tumor such as melanoma, head and neck, liver or kidney cancer. The sample here was CD4+ or CD8+ T cells sorted from blood, taken in a trial of the OX40 agonist ivuxolimab. The rearrangement joins TRBV15 to TRBJ2-1; perhaps TRBD2 as D (6 bases). The chain's CDR3 is CATSRGLHNEQFF. The CDR3 DNA is TGTGCCACCAGCAGGGGACTCCACAATGAGCAGTTCTTC.